This is a list of T cell receptor beta chains from one sample in a study of cytomegalovirus exposure and HLA in healthy donors. Using immunoSEQ multiplex PCR, the repertoire was profiled, and TCRdb retains in-frame clones only, with some absent. The profile covers approximately 240,000 clones, with roughly 79% appearing a single time and 0.58% taken by the ten largest. Sequenced material: PBMCs. The source is a woman between 35 and 50 years old in good health and CMV-seronegative. Both conserved end residues are part of each CDR3. The D gene is left open where the match is weak. Clone size is stated in some rows and not others, as once, few, many or a class when expanded.

cdr3_nt cdr3_aa d_call j_call v_call clone_size
TGTGCCAGCAGTCTTAGGGGGGGGCCTGAAGCTTTCTTT CASSLRGGPEAFF NA TRBJ1-1 TRBV11-3 NA
TGTGCCAGCAGCTTAGTCCTGGGACTAGCGGGGCACAATGAGCAGTTCTTC CASSLVLGLAGHNEQFF TRBD2 TRBJ2-1 TRBV7-3 once
TGTGCCAGTAGTCCCTCAGGGGCCCCCGAAGCTTTCTTT CASSPSGAPEAFF NA TRBJ1-1 TRBV19 once
TGCAGTGCTAGGGGCACCTACGAGCAGTACTTC CSARGTYEQYF NA TRBJ2-7 TRBV20-1 NA
TGTGCCAGCAGCCCGCTTGCTCGGGCTGGGGCCAACGTCCTGACTTTC CASSPLARAGANVLTF NA TRBJ2-6 TRBV11-3 once
TGTGCCAGCAGCTTAGCTGGACAGGGTACAGATACGCAGTATTTT CASSLAGQGTDTQYF TRBD1 TRBJ2-3 TRBV11-2 NA
TGTGCCAGTCGGGGACAGCTTACCTACGAGCAGTACTTC CASRGQLTYEQYF TRBD1 TRBJ2-7 TRBV19 few
TGTGCCAGCAGGGGGACAGGTGGCTACACCTTC CASRGTGGYTF TRBD1 TRBJ1-2 TRBV7-9 NA
TGTGCCAGCAGTAAGACAGGGAGCACTGAAGCTTTCTTT CASSKTGSTEAFF TRBD1 TRBJ1-1 TRBV6-5 NA
TGTGCCACCAGCAGAGATAGCCGGGACAGTAATTCACCCCTCCACTTT CATSRDSRDSNSPLHF TRBD1 TRBJ1-6 TRBV15 NA
TGTGCCAGCAGCTTAGACCAGTATAACTATGGCTACACCTTC CASSLDQYNYGYTF NA TRBJ1-2 TRBV7-2 NA
TGTGCCAGCAGCCTGGACACTCAGCCCCAGCATTTT CASSLDTQPQHF NA TRBJ1-5 TRBV4-2 NA
TGTGCCAGCAGTTCTATGGGCCCCTTGAACACTGAAGCTTTCTTT CASSSMGPLNTEAFF NA TRBJ1-1 TRBV27 NA
TGCGCCAGCAGCCACGGGGACTCCTACAATGAGCAGTTCTTC CASSHGDSYNEQFF NA TRBJ2-1 TRBV4-1 NA
TGTGCCAGCAGTGAGGGGGGAGGCTACACCTTC CASSEGGGYTF NA TRBJ1-2 TRBV6-4 NA
TGCAGCGTCGGCACAGGCTACAATGAGCAGTTCTTC CSVGTGYNEQFF NA TRBJ2-1 TRBV29-1 NA